These 28 T cell receptor beta chains originate from one sample sequenced in a study of CD8 T cells in ankylosing spondylitis. TCRdb recomputed calls from the 5' RACE reads with MiXCR, one row per CDR3 protein. The data hold some 71,000 distinct CDR3 sequences, with approximately 5% observed a single time. Sequencing was carried out using blood, either unsorted or a sorted T cell fraction (not recorded which). The receptors shown here come from a male donor with ankylosing spondylitis or in good health (not recorded which).

This clonotype was seen at least ten times. V and J are TRBV5-6 and TRBJ2-3; TRBD1 matches at 8 bases. This CDR3 spans 16 amino acids. V lost 5 bases, J lost 2 bases, and 10 bases stayed unmatched. The germline gives CDR1 SGHDT, CDR2 YYEEEE. CDR3 in amino acids: CASSLWTGPYTDTQYF. CDR3 DNA sequence: TGTGCCAGCAGTCTATGGACAGGGCCTTACACAGATACGCAGTATTTT.

This clonotype was observed at least ten times. The chain employs TRBV6-5 and TRBJ2-3; D assignment may be TRBD1 or TRBD2 (5 bases each). CDR1 and CDR2 (germline): MNHEY, SVGAGI. Trimming removed 7 bases at V and 4 bases at J, with 18 bases between. CDR3 length: 15 residues. The chain's CDR3 is CASNSLSPGPDTQYF. The CDR3 DNA reads TGTGCCAGCAACTCACTGAGTCCGGGACCAGATACGCAGTATTTT.

This clonotype was found many times. The rearrangement joins TRBV5-1 to TRBJ1-1, with D perhaps TRBD1 (6 bases). Trimming pared 1 base from V and 6 bases from J, leaving 16 bases between. Germline V gene sequence: CDR1 SGHRS, CDR2 YFSETQ. The CDR3 loop spans 15 amino acids. CDR3 sequence: CASSLQQGGFAEAFF. The CDR3 DNA reads as TGCGCCAGCAGCTTGCAACAGGGCGGGTTTGCTGAAGCTTTCTTT.

Many counts were recorded for this clonotype. Here the CDR3 reads CASSLASESYEQYF. CDR3 sequence (DNA): TGCGCCAGCAGCTTGGCATCGGAGTCCTACGAGCAGTACTTC. This chain uses TRBV5-1 with TRBJ2-7; D call uncertain. V gave up 0 bases and J gave up 1 base, with 8 bases separating them. The CDR3 consists of 14 residues. The germline CDR1 and CDR2 sequences are SGHRS and YFSETQ.

At least ten counts were recorded for this clonotype. J is TRBJ1-1 and V is TRBV18, with a possible D match to TRBD1 (6 bases). The CDR3 is 16 residues long. V was cut by 9 bases and J by 1 base, with 21 bases left in between. Germline values: CDR1 KGHSH, CDR2 LQKENI. CDR3 nucleotides: TGTGCCAGTTCAGCCGAAAGGGGGACGGGGAACACTGAAGCTTTCTTT. As protein: CASSAERGTGNTEAFF.

This clonotype was counted ten times or more. The CDR3 DNA sequence: TGTGCCAGCAGCATGGGACAGCTGCCCATATATTTT. Amino acid sequence: CASSMGQLPIYF. This chain joins TRBV11-3 and TRBJ1-3; 7 bases are a match to TRBD1. The CDR3 is 12 residues long. Trimming removed 5 bases from V and 11 bases from J; junction bases left unmatched: 6. Per the germline V gene, CDR1 is SGHNT and CDR2 is YENEEA.

This clonotype has at least ten counts. The V and J genes are TRBV3-1 and TRBJ2-3; D possibly uses TRBD1 or TRBD2 (6 bases each). Trimming took off 4 bases at V and 5 bases at J, with 13 bases between the two ends. Looked up from germline, CDR1 is LGHDT and CDR2 is YNNKEL (reference sequence). The CDR3 runs to 14 residues. This chain's CDR3 is CASSPVRGGDTQYF. The DNA of the CDR3 is TGTGCCAGCAGCCCCGTCAGGGGAGGAGATACGCAGTATTTT.

This clonotype showed up many times. The CDR3 coding sequence is TGCGCCAGCAGCTTGGTGACACCGAACACCGGGGAGCTGTTTTTT. Its protein product is CASSLVTPNTGELFF. The gene calls are TRBV5-1 and TRBJ2-2; no clear D gene. CDR1 is SGHRS, CDR2 YFSETQ, per germline. The CDR3 spans 15 residues. Between the trimmed V and J ends, which lost 0 bases and 0 bases, there was a span of 6 bases.

This clonotype was seen at least ten times. The J gene is TRBJ2-6, the V gene TRBV27; 8 bases line up with TRBD1. The germline V gene has CDR1 MNHEY and CDR2 SMNVEV (reference sequence). V was pared by 3 bases and J by 0 bases, with 19 bases of the junction left unmatched. This CDR3 comprises 22 residues. This CDR3 reads CASSFLQGALRQKFSGANVLTF. The CDR3 DNA reads as TGTGCCAGCAGTTTTCTTCAGGGGGCTTTGAGACAAAAATTCTCTGGGGCCAACGTCCTGACTTTC.

This clonotype has ten or more counts. J is TRBJ1-5 and V is TRBV20-1, with 7 bases identical to TRBD1. Trimming at V came to 0 bases and at J to 3 bases, leaving 11 bases not matched to a gene. Germline V gene sequence: CDR1 DFQATT, CDR2 SNEGSKA (reference sequence). The length of the CDR3 is 17 residues. This CDR3 is CSARDLDRRTYNQPQHF. In nucleotides, the CDR3 is TGCAGTGCTAGAGATTTGGACAGGCGAACTTACAATCAGCCCCAGCATTTT.

At least ten counts were recorded for this clonotype. The rearrangement links TRBV6-5 to TRBJ2-1; D is ambiguous. The germline V and J ends were trimmed by 4 bases and 8 bases, with 9 bases remaining between them. Germline V gives CDR1 MNHEY, CDR2 SVGAGI. CDR3 length: 12 residues. The CDR3: CASSSQRDEQFF. The CDR3 DNA reads TGTGCCAGCAGTTCGCAAAGAGATGAGCAGTTCTTC.

This clonotype was observed many times. The chain recombines TRBV28 with TRBJ2-7; TRBD1 aligns across 9 bases. After removal of 2 bases from V and 5 bases from J, the junction contained 7 bases not matched to a gene. The CDR3 extends over 15 amino acids. Germline V gives CDR1 MDHEN, CDR2 SYDVKM. CDR3 loop: CASSLHGTGRDEQYF. In nucleotides, the CDR3 is TGTGCCAGCAGTTTACATGGGACAGGGAGGGACGAGCAGTACTTC.

Comments on this clonotype: A junction end diverges from the germline sequence, so it may reflect a read error. V is TRBV5-1 and J is TRBJ2-3; no reliable D call. Germline V gene lookup returns CDR1 SGHRS and CDR2 YFSETQ. The CDR3 is made up of 16 amino acids. The CDR3 is CVSSLVGSLTTDTQYF. CDR3 DNA: TGCGTCAGCAGCTTGGTCGGCAGCCTTACCACAGATACGCAGTATTTT. Supplemented by reference TRBV5-1 and TRBJ2-3, the full variable domain reads KAGVTQTPRYLIKTRGQQVTLSCSPISGHRSVSWYQQTPGQGLQFLFEYFSETQRNKGNFPGRFSGRQFSNSRSEMNVSTLELGDSALYLCVSSLVGSLTTDTQYFGPGTRLTVL.

This clonotype was recorded many times. The CDR3 DNA reads TGTGCCAGCGAAGGGACAGTGAACACTGAAGCTTTCTTT. Its translation is CASEGTVNTEAFF. The chain has TRBV18 and TRBJ1-1, with TRBD1 identical over 7 bases. The CDR3 is 13 amino acids. With 8 bases clipped from V and 0 bases from J, the junction kept 3 bases outside the gene matches. Germline CDR1 and CDR2: KGHSH and LQKENI. The full variable domain, its missing parts supplied by reference TRBV18 and TRBJ1-1, is NAGVMQNPRHLVRRRGQEARLRCSPMKGHSHVYWYRQLPEEGLKFMVYLQKENIIDESGMPKERFSAEFPKEGPSILRIQQVVRGDSAAYFCASEGTVNTEAFFGQGTRLTVV.

Ten or more counts support this clonotype. V usage is TRBV7-3 and J usage is TRBJ2-2; no reliable D call. Per germline, CDR1 SGHTA and CDR2 FQGTGA. The CDR3 consists of 14 residues. V dropped 2 bases and J dropped 6 bases, with 10 bases sitting between them. The CDR3 bases are TGTGCCAGCAGCTTATCCGGGTTTTCCGGGGAGCTGTTTTTT. Its protein product is CASSLSGFSGELFF.

This clonotype was detected many times. The chain links TRBV5-1 to TRBJ2-1, with 14 bases identical to TRBD2. Trimming removed 4 bases from V and 0 bases from J; junction bases left unmatched: 6. The CDR3 covers 18 residues. CDR1 and CDR2 from the germline V gene are SGHRS and YFSETQ. CDR3 in amino acids: CASSGGTSGGNSYNEQFF. The CDR3 nucleotides read TGCGCCAGCAGCGGGGGGACTAGCGGGGGAAACTCCTACAATGAGCAGTTCTTC.

Note on this clonotype: Germline and junction disagree at one end, which may indicate a read error. The chain couples TRBV10-3 to TRBJ2-7; D unclear. The germline gives CDR1 ENHRY, CDR2 SYGVKD. The CDR3 consists of 13 residues. CDR3 region: CATDDGQSCEQYF. CDR3 nucleotides: TGTGCCACCGACGACGGGCAATCCTGCGAGCAGTACTTC.

This clonotype was found many times. The chain combines TRBV10-3 with TRBJ1-5; D not certain. The germline V and J ends were trimmed by 0 bases and 6 bases, with 15 bases remaining between them. The CDR3 is 16 amino acids. CDR1 is ENHRY, CDR2 SYGVKD, per germline. CDR3 sequence (DNA): TGTGCCATCAGTGAGTCGACTCCAGGTCGGGGTCAGCCCCAGCATTTT. Translation: CAISESTPGRGQPQHF.

This clonotype was recorded many times. The rearrangement links TRBV11-2 to TRBJ2-2, with 12 bases identical to TRBD1. The germline V gene encodes CDR1 SGHAT and CDR2 FQNNGV. The length of the CDR3 is 16 residues. Trimming took 7 bases from V and 5 from J; bases not matched to a gene: 8. The CDR3: CASTLRGQGATGELFF. The CDR3 DNA sequence: TGTGCCAGCACGCTTAGGGGACAGGGGGCGACCGGGGAGCTGTTTTTT.

At least ten counts were recorded for this clonotype. The chain has TRBV6-2 or TRBV6-3 and TRBJ2-7, with D uncertain. The CDR3 covers 16 residues. Germline V gene data show CDR1 as MNHEY and CDR2 as SVGEGT. Trimming took 10 bases from V and 0 from J, leaving 22 bases between them. The CDR3 here is CATLTPGRFNSYEQYF. CDR3 bases: TGTGCCACCCTAACCCCCGGGCGGTTTAACTCCTACGAGCAGTACTTC.

The sample holds many counts of this clonotype. The rearrangement links TRBV5-1 to TRBJ1-1, with 7 nucleotides matching TRBD1. Germline values: CDR1 SGHRS, CDR2 YFSETQ. The CDR3 has 17 residues. Losses at the gene ends were 4 bases for V and 0 bases for J; bases not matched to a gene: 12. CDR3 region: CASSPGDSAPMNTEAFF. The CDR3 DNA sequence: TGCGCCAGCAGCCCAGGGGACAGTGCTCCAATGAACACTGAAGCTTTCTTT. Full variable domain (outside the CDR3, taken from reference TRBV5-1 and TRBJ1-1): KAGVTQTPRYLIKTRGQQVTLSCSPISGHRSVSWYQQTPGQGLQFLFEYFSETQRNKGNFPGRFSGRQFSNSRSEMNVSTLELGDSALYLCASSPGDSAPMNTEAFFGQGTRLTVV.

Only a few counts were recorded for this clonotype. V gene TRBV7-9 combines with J gene TRBJ2-5, with TRBD2 as a possible D gene (5 bases). Germline CDR1 reads SEHNR; CDR2 reads FQNEAQ (reference sequence). V lost 5 bases to trimming and J lost 1 base, with 11 bases between them. The CDR3 spans 14 residues. CDR3: CASSPEDFQETQYF. In nucleotides, the CDR3 is TGTGCCAGCAGCCCGGAGGATTTCCAAGAGACCCAGTACTTC.

This clonotype occurred many times. The genes are TRBV30 and TRBJ1-5, with no clear D. In germline, CDR1 is GTSNPN, CDR2 SVGIG (reference sequence). The CDR3 length is 13 residues. With 2 bases removed from V and 1 base from J, the gap between germline ends came to 6 bases. CDR3 in DNA: TGTGCCTGGAGTTACGAAAGCAATCAGCCCCAGCATTTT. As protein: CAWSYESNQPQHF.

This clonotype was counted at least ten times. V usage is TRBV20-1 and J usage is TRBJ2-7; maybe TRBD2 (5 bases). The CDR3 totals 13 residues. The V gene's germline CDR1 is DFQATT and CDR2 SNEGSKA (reference sequence). Trimming removed 2 bases at V and 2 bases at J, with 10 bases between. The CDR3 nucleotides are TGCAGTGCTAGATTTGCGGGTGCCTACGAGCAGTACTTC. Translated, it gives CSARFAGAYEQYF.

This clonotype was detected ten times or more. The CDR3 reads CASSYFGGGSPLHF. DNA for the CDR3: TGTGCCAGCAGTTACTTCGGGGGTGGTTCACCCCTCCACTTT. This rearrangement joins TRBV6-5 to TRBJ1-6, with D possibly TRBD1 on 5 matching bases. Germline V gene data show CDR1 as MNHEY and CDR2 as SVGAGI. The CDR3 is made up of 14 amino acids. V lost 1 base to trimming and J lost 9 bases, with 10 bases between them.

At least ten counts were recorded for this clonotype. V usage is TRBV4-2 and J usage is TRBJ2-2; weak D call: TRBD1 (5 bases). There are 15 residues in the CDR3. V lost 3 bases and J 4 bases, leaving 12 bases between the germline ends. CDR1 is LGHNA and CDR2 is YNFKEQ in the germline V gene. The CDR3 region is CASSQQTASTGELFF. For the CDR3, the DNA is TGTGCCAGCAGCCAGCAGACAGCGAGCACCGGGGAGCTGTTTTTT.

This clonotype was detected ten times or more. The chain couples TRBV24-1 to TRBJ1-6; no clear D gene. V was shortened by 8 bases and J by 10 bases, with 11 bases between the two germline ends. Germline values: CDR1 KGHDR, CDR2 SFDVKD. The CDR3 runs to 12 residues. CDR3 region: CATKGDYSPLHF. In DNA, the CDR3 is TGTGCCACCAAGGGTGACTACTCACCCCTCCACTTT.

The table lists this clonotype with many counts. The CDR3 sequence is CASTDERRETQYF. The DNA for the CDR3 is TGTGCCAGCACTGACGAAAGACGGGAGACCCAGTACTTC. The chain uses TRBV12-3 or TRBV12-4 and TRBJ2-5; D is undetermined. Trimming took off 7 bases at V and 5 bases at J, with 14 bases between the two ends. CDR3 length: 13 residues.